What follows are 26 T cell receptor beta chains derived from one specimen sequenced in a study of blood T cell repertoires in COVID-19. Sequenced by immunoSEQ multiplex PCR; TCRdb stores in-frame clones only, minus some. The sample holds 300,000 to 350,000 clones, 90% seen once. The specimen was peripheral blood. Every receptor here comes from a woman aged 40 to 50 with COVID-19, enrolled during active disease.

The genes are TRBV5-1 and TRBJ2-2, with a tentative D call TRBD1 (5 bases). Germline V lookup: CDR1 SGHRS, CDR2 YFSETQ. V was cut by 4 bases and J by 2 bases, with 12 bases left in between. The CDR3 length is 15 residues. The CDR3 spells CASSLLTDNTGELFF. CDR3 nucleotides: TGCGCCAGCAGCCTCTTGACAGACAACACCGGGGAGCTGTTTTTT.

J is TRBJ2-3 and V is TRBV18; D remains ambiguous. The germline V gene encodes CDR1 KGHSH and CDR2 LQKENI. Trimming cost V 6 bases and J 0 bases, with 4 bases left between them. The CDR3 is 12 amino acids. The CDR3 sequence is CASSYSTDTQYF. The CDR3 nucleotides read TGTGCCAGCTCCTACAGCACAGATACGCAGTATTTT.

This clone was detected once. V gene TRBV7-9 combines with J gene TRBJ1-6, with 10 bases fitting TRBD1. The germline V gene encodes CDR1 SEHNR and CDR2 FQNEAQ (reference sequence). The CDR3 loop spans 15 amino acids. Trimming took 4 bases from V and 7 from J; bases not matched to a gene: 4. CDR3 loop: CASSSVTGGNSPLHF. As DNA, the CDR3 is TGTGCCAGCAGCTCGGTGACAGGGGGCAATTCACCCCTCCACTTT.

The chain couples TRBV4-1 to TRBJ1-1, with D unclear. In germline, CDR1 is MGHRA, CDR2 YSYEKL. V lost 1 base to trimming and J lost 4 bases, with 7 bases between them. The CDR3 is 13 amino acids. This CDR3 reads CASSQVEGTEAFF. CDR3 nucleotides: TGCGCCAGCAGCCAAGTGGAGGGCACTGAAGCTTTCTTT.

The chain combines TRBV28 with TRBJ1-5; D gene ambiguous. CDR1 MDHEN and CDR2 SYDVKM come from the germline V gene. V shed 4 bases and J shed 2 bases, with 9 bases lying between them. The CDR3 is made up of 14 amino acids. The CDR3 DNA follows: TGTGCCAGCAGTTCTGTTTCGGGCAATCAGCCCCAGCATTTT. This encodes CASSSVSGNQPQHF.

This sequence joins TRBV30 and TRBJ2-6; D gene ambiguous. The CDR3 has 15 residues. Germline CDR1 is GTSNPN and CDR2 is SVGIG (reference sequence). The germline V and J ends were trimmed by 4 bases and 0 bases, with 10 bases remaining between them. CDR3 coding DNA: TGTGCCTGGACCTTAACTAACTCTGGGGCCAACGTCCTGACTTTC. This sequence encodes CAWTLTNSGANVLTF.

V and J are TRBV5-1 and TRBJ2-3; 10 bases match TRBD2. CDR1 and CDR2 (germline): SGHRS, YFSETQ. The CDR3 has 17 amino acids. The trim removed 2 bases at V and 1 base at J, leaving 7 bases unmatched. The chain's CDR3 is CASSFRTGTSGTDTQYF. The CDR3 bases are TGCGCCAGCAGCTTCCGGACCGGGACTAGCGGCACAGATACGCAGTATTTT.

The DNA of the CDR3 is TGTGCCAGCAGATCCGGGACAGGATCCTACGAGCAGTACTTC. Protein sequence: CASRSGTGSYEQYF. J is TRBJ2-7 and V is TRBV6-6, with TRBD1 matching over 8 bases. V was clipped by 6 bases and J by 1 base; unmatched bases: 5. CDR1 MNHNY and CDR2 SVGAGI come from the germline V gene (reference sequence). This CDR3 contains 14 residues.

CDR3 bases: TGTGCCAGCAGCTCTGAGCAGGGTATTCGTGAAGCTTTCTTT. Residues: CASSSEQGIREAFF. The chain couples TRBV5-4 to TRBJ1-1; possible D gene TRBD1, 5 bases. The CDR3 contains 14 residues. The germline CDR1 and CDR2 sequences are SGHNT and YYREEE (reference sequence). V dropped 3 bases and J dropped 7 bases, with 16 bases sitting between them.

This clone was detected a few times. This rearrangement joins TRBV27 to TRBJ1-1, with TRBD1 as a possible D gene (5 bases). Germline V gene data show CDR1 as MNHEY and CDR2 as SMNVEV (reference sequence). V was pared by 1 base and J by 2 bases, with 11 bases between. The CDR3 consists of 15 residues. In DNA, the CDR3 is TGTGCCAGCAGTTTATGGCCAGGGAAAAACACTGAAGCTTTCTTT. Translating gives CASSLWPGKNTEAFF.

The rearrangement links TRBV19 to TRBJ2-7, with 10 positions matching TRBD1. The CDR3 consists of 15 residues. Trimming removed 6 bases from V and 4 bases from J; junction bases left unmatched: 9. Per germline, CDR1 LNHDA and CDR2 SQIVND (reference sequence). CDR3 protein: CASRLGGTGEYEQYF. The CDR3 region has the DNA TGTGCCAGTAGATTGGGGGGGACAGGGGAATACGAGCAGTACTTC.

The genes are TRBV1 and TRBJ1-1; TRBD1 is the table's D call and was not checked against the DNA. TRBV1 is classified as a pseudogene. CDR3 length: 16 residues. Here the CDR3 reads CTSSQNQGPRSTEAFF. For the CDR3, the DNA is TGCACCAGCAGCCAGAACCAGGGGCCCCGGAGCACTGAAGCTTTCTTT.

This clone appeared a single time. The chain employs TRBV6-2 or TRBV6-3 and TRBJ1-1, with no clear D. The V gene lost 8 bases and the J gene lost 5 bases, with 15 bases spanning the gap. CDR1 is MNHEY, CDR2 SVGEGT, per germline. This CDR3 has 13 amino acids. The CDR3 DNA sequence: TGTGCCAGCTGCCCCCGGACTTTTACTGAAGCTTTCTTT. Protein product: CASCPRTFTEAFF.

This clone occurred a few times. The chain joins TRBV7-6 to TRBJ2-6; D may be TRBD1 (6 bases). The CDR3 totals 19 residues. The ends were cut back, 5 bases at V and 0 bases at J, with 20 bases in the middle. Germline V CDR1 and CDR2: SGHVS, FNYEAQ. CDR3: CASSPPDSRSFSGANVLTF. CDR3 nucleotides: TGTGCCAGCAGCCCCCCGGACAGCCGCTCTTTCTCTGGGGCCAACGTCCTGACTTTC.

V and J are TRBV30 and TRBJ1-5; D is possibly TRBD1 (6 bases). V shed 3 bases and J shed 4 bases, with 16 bases lying between them. The CDR3 length is 15 residues. The germline V gene has CDR1 GTSNPN and CDR2 SVGIG (reference sequence). Written as DNA, the CDR3 is TGTGCCTGGAGCCTACAGGGTCCCGAAAATCAGCCCCAGCATTTT. Residues: CAWSLQGPENQPQHF.

The rearrangement uses TRBV27 and TRBJ1-4; TRBD1 matches 9 bases. This CDR3 region has 15 residues. V lost 5 bases and J lost 8; bases outside the gene matches: 9. Germline lookup yields CDR1 MNHEY and CDR2 SMNVEV (reference sequence). The CDR3 loop is CASSPGTGSGEKLFF. In nucleotides, the CDR3 is TGTGCCAGCAGTCCGGGGACAGGGAGTGGGGAAAAACTGTTTTTT.

The V and J genes are TRBV19 and TRBJ1-6, with TRBD1 matching 8 bases. The CDR3 is made up of 14 amino acids. The V segment lost 5 bases and the J segment 10 bases; nucleotides outside the gene matches: 7. Germline loops: CDR1 LNHDA, CDR2 SQIVND (reference sequence). The CDR3 protein is CASSAGTGPSPLHF. CDR3 coding DNA: TGTGCCAGTAGTGCCGGGACAGGTCCATCACCCCTCCACTTT.

The genes are TRBV4-3 and TRBJ1-1, with no clear D. Between the trimmed V and J ends, which lost 0 bases and 7 bases, there was a span of 9 bases. Germline values: CDR1 LGHNA, CDR2 YSLEER. There are 13 residues in the CDR3. The CDR3 DNA follows: TGCGCCAGCAGCCAAGATTCCCGAGTTGAAGCTTTCTTT. The encoded protein is CASSQDSRVEAFF.

The chain recombines TRBV4-3 with TRBJ2-3; TRBD2 aligns across 7 bases. CDR1 and CDR2 (germline): LGHNA, YSLEER. CDR3 length: 16 amino acids. Losses at the gene ends were 0 bases for V and 2 bases for J; bases not matched to a gene: 5. CDR3 residues: CASSQEASGDTDTQYF. The CDR3 DNA sequence: TGCGCCAGCAGCCAAGAGGCTAGCGGTGACACAGATACGCAGTATTTT.

The V and J genes are TRBV5-4 and TRBJ1-1; 12 positions match TRBD1. Per germline, CDR1 SGHNT and CDR2 YYREEE (reference sequence). The CDR3 consists of 16 residues. Trimming removed 0 bases from V and 4 bases from J; junction bases left unmatched: 4. Here the CDR3 reads CASSLGGQGAFTEAFF. In DNA form, the CDR3 reads TGTGCCAGCAGCTTGGGGGGACAGGGGGCTTTCACTGAAGCTTTCTTT.

The chain has TRBV27 and TRBJ2-2; 8 nucleotides align to TRBD1. V lost 5 bases to trimming and J lost 4 bases; unmatched junction nucleotides: 12. CDR3 length equals 17 residues. Looked up from germline, CDR1 is MNHEY and CDR2 is SMNVEV (reference sequence). In nucleotides, the CDR3 is TGTGCCAGCAGTCTACGGTCCGGGCAGGGGGCCACCGGGGAGCTGTTTTTT. This sequence encodes CASSLRSGQGATGELFF.

The V gene is TRBV19, the J gene TRBJ1-5, with D possibly matching TRBD1 (6 bases). The germline V gene encodes CDR1 LNHDA and CDR2 SQIVND (reference sequence). The CDR3 consists of 15 residues. Trimming left V 6 bases short and J 5 bases short, with 17 bases between. The CDR3 sequence: CASRNLTGYHQPQHF. The DNA of the CDR3 is TGTGCCAGTAGGAACCTAACAGGGTACCATCAGCCCCAGCATTTT.

The V gene is TRBV7-2, the J gene TRBJ2-7; TRBD2 matches at 9 bases. In germline, CDR1 is SGHTA, CDR2 FQGNSA. After removal of 5 bases from V and 2 bases from J, the junction contained 4 bases not matched to a gene. CDR3 length: 14 amino acids. The CDR3 protein is CASSPSGGPYEQYF. The DNA of the CDR3 is TGTGCCAGCAGCCCCAGCGGGGGGCCCTACGAGCAGTACTTC.

The genes are TRBV19 and TRBJ1-2, with D possibly TRBD1 on 5 matching bases. Germline V lookup: CDR1 LNHDA, CDR2 SQIVND (reference sequence). Trimming took off 3 bases at V and 7 bases at J, with 15 bases between the two ends. CDR3 length equals 14 residues. The CDR3 bases are TGTGCCAGTAGTATCGGGGGGGTCTCCCTTGGCTACACCTTC. Translated, it gives CASSIGGVSLGYTF.

This chain links TRBV7-2 with TRBJ2-1; 13 positions match TRBD2. V shed 5 bases and J 10 bases; nucleotides not matched to a gene: 8. There are 15 residues in the CDR3. Germline CDR1 is SGHTA and CDR2 is FQGNSA. In DNA form, the CDR3 reads TGTGCCAGCAGCCCTAGGACTAGCGGGGGATGGGAGCAGTTCTTC. It yields the protein CASSPRTSGGWEQFF.

Notes on this clone: Different DNA sequences within this sample yield the same CDR3. The J gene is TRBJ2-7, the V gene TRBV7-9; no firm D call. Germline lookup yields CDR1 SEHNR and CDR2 FQNEAQ (reference sequence). V lost 5 bases and J lost 6, with 14 bases in between. CDR3 length: 13 amino acids. CDR3 protein: CASSERLAGEQYF. In DNA form, the CDR3 reads TGTGCCAGCAGCGAAAGACTGGCCGGCGAGCAGTACTTC.